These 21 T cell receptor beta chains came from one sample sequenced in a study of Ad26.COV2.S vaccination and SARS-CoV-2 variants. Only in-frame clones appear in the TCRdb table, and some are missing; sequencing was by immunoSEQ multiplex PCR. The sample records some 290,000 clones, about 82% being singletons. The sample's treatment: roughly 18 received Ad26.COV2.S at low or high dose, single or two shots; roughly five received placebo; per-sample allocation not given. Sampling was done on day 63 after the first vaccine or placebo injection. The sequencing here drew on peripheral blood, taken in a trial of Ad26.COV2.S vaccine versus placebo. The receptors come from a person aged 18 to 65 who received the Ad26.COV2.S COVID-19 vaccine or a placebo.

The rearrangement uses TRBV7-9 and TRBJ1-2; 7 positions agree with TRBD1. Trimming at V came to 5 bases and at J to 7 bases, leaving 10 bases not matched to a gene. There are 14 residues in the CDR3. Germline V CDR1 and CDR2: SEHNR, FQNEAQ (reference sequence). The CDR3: CASSTTTDRIGYTF. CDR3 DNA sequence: TGTGCCAGCAGCACGACGACGGACAGGATTGGCTACACCTTC.

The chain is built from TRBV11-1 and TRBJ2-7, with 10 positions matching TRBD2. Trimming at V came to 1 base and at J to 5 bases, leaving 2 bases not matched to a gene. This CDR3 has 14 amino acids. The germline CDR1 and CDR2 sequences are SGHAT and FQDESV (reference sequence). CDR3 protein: CASSLGLAGDEQYF. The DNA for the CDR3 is TGTGCCAGCAGCTTAGGACTAGCGGGTGACGAGCAGTACTTC.

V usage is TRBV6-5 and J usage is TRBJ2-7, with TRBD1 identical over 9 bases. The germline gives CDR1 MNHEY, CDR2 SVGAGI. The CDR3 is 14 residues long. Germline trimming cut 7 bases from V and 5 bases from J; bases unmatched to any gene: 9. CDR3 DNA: TGTGCCAGCACCAGCGGACAGGGGCGGAACGAGCAGTACTTC. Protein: CASTSGQGRNEQYF.

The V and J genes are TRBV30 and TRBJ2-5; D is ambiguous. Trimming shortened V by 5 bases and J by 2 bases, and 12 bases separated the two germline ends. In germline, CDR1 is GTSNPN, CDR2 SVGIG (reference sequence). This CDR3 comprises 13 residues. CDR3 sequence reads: CAWDRKGQETQYF. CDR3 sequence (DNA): TGTGCCTGGGACCGAAAAGGGCAAGAGACCCAGTACTTC. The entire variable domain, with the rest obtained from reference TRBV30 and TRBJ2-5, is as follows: SQTIHQWPATLVQPVGSPLSLECTVEGTSNPNLYWYRQAAGRGLQLLFYSVGIGQISSEVPQNLSASRPQDRQFILSSKKLLLSDSGFYLCAWDRKGQETQYFGPGTRLLVL.

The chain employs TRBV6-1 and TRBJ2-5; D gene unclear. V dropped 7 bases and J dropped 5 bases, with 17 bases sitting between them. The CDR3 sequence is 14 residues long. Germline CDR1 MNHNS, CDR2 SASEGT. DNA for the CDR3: TGTGCCAGCACCATCAGAGATAGAGCGGAGACCCAGTACTTC. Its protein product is CASTIRDRAETQYF.

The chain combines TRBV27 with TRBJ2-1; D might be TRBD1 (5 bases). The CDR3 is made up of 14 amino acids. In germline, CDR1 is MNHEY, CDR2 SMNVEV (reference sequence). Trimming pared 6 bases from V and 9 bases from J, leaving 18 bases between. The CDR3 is CASRELIQVTEQFF. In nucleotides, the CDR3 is TGTGCCAGCAGAGAATTGATACAGGTCACTGAGCAGTTCTTC.

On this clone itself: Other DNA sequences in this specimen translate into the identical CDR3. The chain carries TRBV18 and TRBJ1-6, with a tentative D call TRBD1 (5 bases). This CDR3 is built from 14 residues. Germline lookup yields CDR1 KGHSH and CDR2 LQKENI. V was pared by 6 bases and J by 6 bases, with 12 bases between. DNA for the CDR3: TGTGCCAGCTCCCAGCAGGGAGGTAATTCACCCCTCCACTTT. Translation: CASSQQGGNSPLHF.

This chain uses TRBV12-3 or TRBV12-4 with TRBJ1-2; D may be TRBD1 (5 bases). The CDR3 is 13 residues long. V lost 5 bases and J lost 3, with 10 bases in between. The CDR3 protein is CASSLGTDYGYTF. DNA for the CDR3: TGTGCCAGCAGTCTAGGGACGGACTATGGCTACACCTTC.

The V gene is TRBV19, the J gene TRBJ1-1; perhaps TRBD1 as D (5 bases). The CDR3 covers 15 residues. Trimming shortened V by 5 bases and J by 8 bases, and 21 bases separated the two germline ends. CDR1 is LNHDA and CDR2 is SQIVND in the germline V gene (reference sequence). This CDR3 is CASSPHTGLDGEAFF. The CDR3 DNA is TGTGCCAGTAGTCCCCATACAGGCCTCGATGGAGAAGCTTTCTTT.

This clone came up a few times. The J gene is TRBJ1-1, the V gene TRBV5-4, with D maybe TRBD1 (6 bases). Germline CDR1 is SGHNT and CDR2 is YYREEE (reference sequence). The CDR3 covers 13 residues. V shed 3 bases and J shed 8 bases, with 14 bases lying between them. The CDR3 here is CASSWTTGSEAFF. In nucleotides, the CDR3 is TGTGCCAGCAGCTGGACGACAGGATCAGAAGCTTTCTTT.

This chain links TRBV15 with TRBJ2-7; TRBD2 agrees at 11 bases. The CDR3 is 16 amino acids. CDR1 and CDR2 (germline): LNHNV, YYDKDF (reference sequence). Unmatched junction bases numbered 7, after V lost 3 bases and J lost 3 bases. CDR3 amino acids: CATSSSSGGPYYEQYF. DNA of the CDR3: TGTGCCACCAGCAGTTCTAGCGGGGGGCCTTACTACGAGCAGTACTTC.

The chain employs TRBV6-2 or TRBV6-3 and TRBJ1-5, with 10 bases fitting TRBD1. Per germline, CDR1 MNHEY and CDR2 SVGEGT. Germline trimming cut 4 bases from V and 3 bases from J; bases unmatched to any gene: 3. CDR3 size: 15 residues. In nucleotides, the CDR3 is TGTGCCAGCAGTTTAGGGACAGGGGCCAATCAGCCCCAGCATTTT. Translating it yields CASSLGTGANQPQHF.

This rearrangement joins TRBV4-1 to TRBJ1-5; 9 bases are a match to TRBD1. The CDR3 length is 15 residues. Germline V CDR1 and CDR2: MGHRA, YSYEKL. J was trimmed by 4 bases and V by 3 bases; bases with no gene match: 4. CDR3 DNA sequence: TGCGCCAGCAGCCATCCCGGGACAGGGAATCAGCCCCAGCATTTT. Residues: CASSHPGTGNQPQHF.

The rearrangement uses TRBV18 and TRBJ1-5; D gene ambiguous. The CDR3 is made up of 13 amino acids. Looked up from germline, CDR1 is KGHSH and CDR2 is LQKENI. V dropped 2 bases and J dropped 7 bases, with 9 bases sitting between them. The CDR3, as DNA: TGTGCCAGCTCACCAGGGATTCAGCAGCCCCAGCATTTT. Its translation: CASSPGIQQPQHF. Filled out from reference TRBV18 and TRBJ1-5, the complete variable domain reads NAGVMQNPRHLVRRRGQEARLRCSPMKGHSHVYWYRQLPEEGLKFMVYLQKENIIDESGMPKERFSAEFPKEGPSILRIQQVVRGDSAAYFCASSPGIQQPQHFGDGTRLSIL.

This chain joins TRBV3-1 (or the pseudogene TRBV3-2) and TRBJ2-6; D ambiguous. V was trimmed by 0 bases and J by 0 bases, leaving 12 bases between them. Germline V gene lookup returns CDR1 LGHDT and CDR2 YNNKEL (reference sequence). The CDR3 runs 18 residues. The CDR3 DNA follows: TGTGCCAGCAGCCAAGAAATGGTCGGGCTCTCTGGGGCCAACGTCCTGACTTTC. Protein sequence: CASSQEMVGLSGANVLTF.

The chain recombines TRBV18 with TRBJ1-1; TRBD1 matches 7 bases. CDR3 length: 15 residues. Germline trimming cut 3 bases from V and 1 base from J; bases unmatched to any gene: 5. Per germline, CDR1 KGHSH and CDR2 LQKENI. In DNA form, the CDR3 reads TGTGCCAGCTCACCTCGACAGGGCCGGAACACTGAAGCTTTCTTT. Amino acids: CASSPRQGRNTEAFF. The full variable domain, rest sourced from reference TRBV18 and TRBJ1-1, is NAGVMQNPRHLVRRRGQEARLRCSPMKGHSHVYWYRQLPEEGLKFMVYLQKENIIDESGMPKERFSAEFPKEGPSILRIQQVVRGDSAAYFCASSPRQGRNTEAFFGQGTRLTVV.

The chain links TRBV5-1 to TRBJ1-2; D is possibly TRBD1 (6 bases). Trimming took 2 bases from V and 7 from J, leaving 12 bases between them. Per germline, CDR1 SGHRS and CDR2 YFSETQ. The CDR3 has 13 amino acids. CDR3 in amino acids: CASSLQGMVGYTF. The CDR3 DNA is TGCGCCAGCAGCTTACAGGGTATGGTTGGCTACACCTTC.

The CDR3, as DNA: TGCGCCAGCAGCTTGGCCGCGGGACATAATGAAAAACTGTTTTTT. Its translation: CASSLAAGHNEKLFF. V gene TRBV5-1 combines with J gene TRBJ1-4, with TRBD1 as a possible D gene (6 bases). The CDR3 sequence is 15 residues long. V was clipped by 0 bases and J by 4 bases, with 10 bases between them. Germline V gene lookup returns CDR1 SGHRS and CDR2 YFSETQ. The complete variable domain, with remaining parts taken from reference TRBV5-1 and TRBJ1-4, reads KAGVTQTPRYLIKTRGQQVTLSCSPISGHRSVSWYQQTPGQGLQFLFEYFSETQRNKGNFPGRFSGRQFSNSRSEMNVSTLELGDSALYLCASSLAAGHNEKLFFGSGTQLSVL.

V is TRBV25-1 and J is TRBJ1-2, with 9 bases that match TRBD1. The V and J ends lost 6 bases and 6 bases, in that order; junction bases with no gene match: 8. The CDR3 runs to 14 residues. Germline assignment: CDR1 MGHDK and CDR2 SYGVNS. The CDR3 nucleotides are TGTGCCAGCAGGGCCGGGACAGGGCCACATGGCTACACCTTC. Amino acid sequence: CASRAGTGPHGYTF.

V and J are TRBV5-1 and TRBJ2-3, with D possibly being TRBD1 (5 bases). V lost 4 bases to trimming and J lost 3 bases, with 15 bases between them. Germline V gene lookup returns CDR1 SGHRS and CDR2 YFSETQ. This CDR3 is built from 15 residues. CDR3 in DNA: TGCGCCAGCAGCCCCCAGGGTGCGCGAACAGATACGCAGTATTTT. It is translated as CASSPQGARTDTQYF.

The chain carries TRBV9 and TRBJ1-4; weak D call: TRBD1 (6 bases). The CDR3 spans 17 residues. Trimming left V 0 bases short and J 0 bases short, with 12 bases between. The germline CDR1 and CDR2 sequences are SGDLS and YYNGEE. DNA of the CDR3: TGTGCCAGCAGCGTAGGCCTTGGGGGCGCAACTAATGAAAAACTGTTTTTT. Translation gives CASSVGLGGATNEKLFF.